A single sample is the source of the 14 T cell receptor beta chains below, sequenced in a study of OX40 agonist ivuxolimab in advanced cancers. The data were produced by immunoSEQ multiplex PCR, yet TCRdb's version contains in-frame clones alone and is incomplete. This sample has roughly 50,000 clones, with around 90% found just once. Source: CD4+ or CD8+ T cells sorted from blood, taken in a trial of the OX40 agonist ivuxolimab. These TCRs come from an adult with an advanced solid tumor such as melanoma, head and neck, liver or kidney cancer.

V usage is TRBV7-9 and J usage is TRBJ1-1; TRBD1 might be the D (6 bases). The CDR3 extends over 16 amino acids. CDR1 and CDR2 from the germline V gene are SEHNR and FQNEAQ (reference sequence). V dropped 4 bases and J dropped 4 bases, with 19 bases sitting between them. The CDR3 region has the DNA TGTGCCAGCAGCTCACTAGGACAGCCCGCTTTCACTGAAGCTTTCTTT. It yields the protein CASSSLGQPAFTEAFF. Supplemented by reference TRBV7-9 and TRBJ1-1, the full variable domain reads DTGVSQNPRHKITKRGQNVTFRCDPISEHNRLYWYRQTLGQGPEFLTYFQNEAQLEKSRLLSDRFSAERPKGSFSTLEIQRTEQGDSAMYLCASSSLGQPAFTEAFFGQGTRLTVV.

V usage is TRBV5-5 and J usage is TRBJ1-1, with a possible D match to TRBD1 (6 bases). This CDR3 comprises 14 residues. Trimming left V 0 bases short and J 11 bases short, with 17 bases between. Germline V CDR1 and CDR2: SGHKS, YYEKEE (reference sequence). The CDR3 region is CASSLEATGPWAFF. The DNA of the CDR3 is TGTGCCAGCAGCTTGGAGGCGACAGGTCCTTGGGCTTTCTTT.

This sequence joins TRBV5-1 and TRBJ2-7; TRBD1 agrees at 9 bases. The CDR3 sequence is 14 residues long. CDR1 is SGHRS and CDR2 is YFSETQ in the germline V gene. The J segment lost 3 bases and the V segment lost 4 bases, leaving 5 bases of the junction unmatched. CDR3 amino acids: CASSVGQGNYEQYF. As DNA, the CDR3 is TGCGCCAGCAGCGTAGGACAGGGGAACTACGAGCAGTACTTC.

This rearrangement joins TRBV25-1 to TRBJ1-1, with D tentatively TRBD1 (5 bases). V shed 1 base and J shed 5 bases, with 11 bases lying between them. The CDR3 has 14 amino acids. CDR1 and CDR2 from the germline V gene are MGHDK and SYGVNS. DNA for the CDR3: TGTGCCAGCAGTGAATCAGGGAGGAGGACTGAAGCTTTCTTT. Residues: CASSESGRRTEAFF.

The CDR3 loop reads CASSEAAYEQYV. The CDR3 DNA reads as TGTGCCAGCAGTGAAGCGGCCTACGAGCAGTACGTC. V and J are TRBV6-1 and TRBJ2-7; D remains unclear. Germline CDR1 and CDR2: MNHNS and SASEGT. This CDR3 is 12 amino acids long. Deletions cut 0 bases from V and 2 bases from J, with 2 bases between.

This chain uses TRBV7-9 with TRBJ2-7; D unclear. This CDR3 spans 13 amino acids. Germline V CDR1 and CDR2: SEHNR, FQNEAQ (reference sequence). With 3 bases removed from V and 1 base from J, the gap between germline ends came to 7 bases. CDR3 coding DNA: TGTGCCAGCAGCTTGGACGGGTCCTACGAGCAGTACTTC. Amino acids: CASSLDGSYEQYF.

The chain is built from TRBV5-6 and TRBJ2-5, with 7 bases aligning to TRBD2. CDR1 and CDR2 from the germline V gene are SGHDT and YYEEEE. V trimming: 1 base; J trimming: 2 bases; junction bases outside the gene matches: 8. This CDR3 is built from 16 residues. The CDR3 DNA reads TGTGCCAGCAGCTTGATTGCGGGGGACCGGCAAGAGACCCAGTACTTC. Translated, it gives CASSLIAGDRQETQYF.

The chain combines TRBV15 with TRBJ2-7; D not certain. Germline CDR1 reads LNHNV; CDR2 reads YYDKDF (reference sequence). Trimming pared 2 bases from V and 3 bases from J, leaving 14 bases between. The CDR3 totals 15 residues. The CDR3 reads CATSRRRDGSYEQYF. CDR3 coding DNA: TGTGCCACCAGCAGAAGGCGAGACGGAAGCTACGAGCAGTACTTC. The whole variable domain, remainder taken from reference TRBV15 and TRBJ2-7, is DAMVIQNPRYQVTQFGKPVTLSCSQTLNHNVMYWYQQKSSQAPKLLFHYYDKDFNNEADTPDNFQSRRPNTSFCFLDIRSPGLGDTAMYLCATSRRRDGSYEQYFGPGTRLTVT.

V usage is TRBV7-9 and J usage is TRBJ2-1, with TRBD2 matching over 10 bases. V shed 4 bases and J 4 bases; nucleotides not matched to a gene: 4. In germline, CDR1 is SEHNR, CDR2 FQNEAQ (reference sequence). The CDR3 consists of 15 residues. The CDR3 nucleotides read TGTGCCAGCAGCTCAACTAGCGGGGCGTACAATGAGCAGTTCTTC. Translation: CASSSTSGAYNEQFF.

This clone was detected a few times. The chain has TRBV2 and TRBJ1-2, with unresolved D. The V end lost 6 bases, the J end lost 4 bases, and 18 bases lay between the germline ends. CDR3 length: 15 amino acids. Germline CDR1 is SNHLY and CDR2 is FYNNEI. CDR3 amino acids: CASRSRYDTFYGYTF. CDR3 DNA: TGTGCCAGCAGGTCTCGATACGACACGTTCTATGGCTACACCTTC. The full variable domain, its missing parts supplied by reference TRBV2 and TRBJ1-2, is EPEVTQTPSHQVTQMGQEVILRCVPISNHLYFYWYRQILGQKVEFLVSFYNNEISEKSEIFDDQFSVERPDGSNFTLKIRSTKLEDSAMYFCASRSRYDTFYGYTFGSGTRLTVV.

V and J are TRBV5-1 and TRBJ1-5, with TRBD1 as a possible D gene (5 bases). This CDR3 contains 14 residues. Germline CDR1 reads SGHRS; CDR2 reads YFSETQ. With 7 bases removed from V and 0 bases from J, the gap between germline ends came to 11 bases. CDR3 residues: CASPRGNSNQPQHF. CDR3 in DNA: TGCGCCAGCCCCCGGGGCAATAGCAATCAGCCCCAGCATTTT.

V gene TRBV9 combines with J gene TRBJ2-1; D unclear. From germline, CDR1 is SGDLS and CDR2 YYNGEE. The V and J ends lost 3 bases and 8 bases respectively, with 18 bases between them. CDR3 length equals 15 residues. CDR3 sequence: CASSGEGNGGDEQFF. DNA of the CDR3: TGTGCCAGCAGCGGCGAAGGAAACGGTGGGGATGAGCAGTTCTTC.

The chain carries TRBV30 and TRBJ1-6; D unclear. Germline CDR1 reads GTSNPN; CDR2 reads SVGIG (reference sequence). V lost 5 bases and J lost 4, with 6 bases in between. The CDR3 extends over 12 amino acids. The CDR3 loop is CAWGYYNSPLHF. The CDR3, as DNA: TGTGCCTGGGGCTATTATAATTCACCCCTCCACTTT. The variable domain in full, with the rest retrieved from reference TRBV30 and TRBJ1-6, is SQTIHQWPATLVQPVGSPLSLECTVEGTSNPNLYWYRQAAGRGLQLLFYSVGIGQISSEVPQNLSASRPQDRQFILSSKKLLLSDSGFYLCAWGYYNSPLHFGNGTRLTVT.

The chain employs TRBV5-6 and TRBJ2-2; D call uncertain. The CDR3 is 13 residues long. The germline gives CDR1 SGHDT, CDR2 YYEEEE. V lost 0 bases and J 7 bases, leaving 7 bases between the germline ends. CDR3 loop: CASSLEDIGELFF. The CDR3, as DNA: TGTGCCAGCAGCTTGGAGGATATCGGGGAGCTGTTTTTT.